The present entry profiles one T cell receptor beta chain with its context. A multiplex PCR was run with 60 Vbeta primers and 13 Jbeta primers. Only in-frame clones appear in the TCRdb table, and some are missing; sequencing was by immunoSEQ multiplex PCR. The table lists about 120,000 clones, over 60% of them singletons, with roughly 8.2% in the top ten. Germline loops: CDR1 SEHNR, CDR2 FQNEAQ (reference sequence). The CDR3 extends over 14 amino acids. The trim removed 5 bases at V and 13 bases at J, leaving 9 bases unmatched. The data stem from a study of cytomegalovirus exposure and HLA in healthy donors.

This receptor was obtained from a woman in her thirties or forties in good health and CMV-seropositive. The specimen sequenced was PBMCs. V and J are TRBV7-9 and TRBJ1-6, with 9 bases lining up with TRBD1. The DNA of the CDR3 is TGTGCCAGCAGCCCGCCGGGACAGGGTACTCCCCTCCACTTT. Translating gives CASSPPGQGTPLHF.